This TCR beta chain was profiled in a study of blood T cell repertoires in COVID-19. Under the authors' procedure: From reference gene primer amplification, estimates of nucleated cell counts were derived. Libraries were prepared by immunoSEQ multiplex PCR; TCRdb keeps only in-frame clonotypes and omits some of them. V, J and clone size are taken as reported in that table, and D and trimming were inferred from the DNA itself. The sample holds about 180,000 clones; approximately 90% are singletons and the top ten take 3.5% to 4.5%. Germline V gene sequence: CDR1 GTSNPN, CDR2 SVGIG (reference sequence). This CDR3 contains 13 residues. V was pared by 4 bases and J by 0 bases, with 7 bases between.

V gene TRBV30 combines with J gene TRBJ1-3; D gene ambiguous. This receptor was taken from a woman in her 30s with acute or convalescent COVID-19. The material sequenced was peripheral blood. This CDR3 reads CAWTRDSGNTIYF. CDR3 nucleotides: TGTGCCTGGACGCGGGACTCTGGAAACACCATATATTTT.